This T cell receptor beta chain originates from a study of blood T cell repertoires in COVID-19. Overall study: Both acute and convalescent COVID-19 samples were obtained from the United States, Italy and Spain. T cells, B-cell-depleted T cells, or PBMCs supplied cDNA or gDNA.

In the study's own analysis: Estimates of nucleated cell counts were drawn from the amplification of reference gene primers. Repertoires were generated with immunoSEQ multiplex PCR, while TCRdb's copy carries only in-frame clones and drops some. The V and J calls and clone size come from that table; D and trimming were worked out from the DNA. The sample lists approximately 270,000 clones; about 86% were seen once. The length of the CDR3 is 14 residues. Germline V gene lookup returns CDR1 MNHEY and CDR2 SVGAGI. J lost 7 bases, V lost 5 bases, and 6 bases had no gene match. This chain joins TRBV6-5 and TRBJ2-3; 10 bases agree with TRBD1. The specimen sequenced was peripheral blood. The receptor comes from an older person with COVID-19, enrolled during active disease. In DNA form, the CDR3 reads TGTGCCAGCAGTCCGGGACAGGGGAGGAATACGCAGTATTTT. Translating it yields CASSPGQGRNTQYF.